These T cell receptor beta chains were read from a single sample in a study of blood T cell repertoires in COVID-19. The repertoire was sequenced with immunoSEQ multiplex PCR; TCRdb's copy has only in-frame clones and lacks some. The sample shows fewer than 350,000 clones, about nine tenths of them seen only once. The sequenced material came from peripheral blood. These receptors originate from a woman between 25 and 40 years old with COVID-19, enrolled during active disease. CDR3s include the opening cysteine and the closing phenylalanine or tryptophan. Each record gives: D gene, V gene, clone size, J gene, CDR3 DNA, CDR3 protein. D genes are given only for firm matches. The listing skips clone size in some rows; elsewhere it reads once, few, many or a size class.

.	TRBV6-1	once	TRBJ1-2	TGTGCCAGCAGTGACAGACTCAGGGCTGGTGGCTACACCTTC	CASSDRLRAGGYTF
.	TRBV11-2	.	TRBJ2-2	TGTGCCAGCAGCTTACGGCAGGGGCCGAACACCGGGGAGCTGTTTTTT	CASSLRQGPNTGELFF
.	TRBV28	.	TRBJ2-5	TGTGCCAGCAGTCTCGGAGGTAGCCAAGAGACCCAGTACTTC	CASSLGGSQETQYF
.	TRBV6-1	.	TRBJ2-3	TGTGCCAGCAGTGAACGAGTAGCATACACAGATACGCAGTATTTT	CASSERVAYTDTQYF
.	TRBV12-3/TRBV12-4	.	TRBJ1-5	TGTGCCAGCAGCTGGGACAAGAATCAGCCCCAGCATTTT	CASSWDKNQPQHF
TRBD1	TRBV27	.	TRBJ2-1	TGTGCCAGCAGTCAGACCTCGACAGGGGTTGAGCAGTTCTTC	CASSQTSTGVEQFF
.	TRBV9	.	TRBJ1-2	TGTGCCAGCAGCGCCGAACAGCTGGCCAACTATGGCTACACCTTC	CASSAEQLANYGYTF
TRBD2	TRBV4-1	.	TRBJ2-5	TGCGCCAGCAGCCTGACTAGCGGGGGGGAAGAGACCCAGTACTTC	CASSLTSGGEETQYF
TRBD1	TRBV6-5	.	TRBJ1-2	TGTGCCAGCACTACTGGGACAGGGACCTATGGCTACACCTTC	CASTTGTGTYGYTF
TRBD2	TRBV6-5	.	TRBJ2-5	TGTGCCAGCAGTCCCCTAGCGGGGGGGCCAGAGACCCAGTACTTC	CASSPLAGGPETQYF
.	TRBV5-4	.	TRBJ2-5	TGTGCCAGCAGCAGAGACAGACAAGAGACCCAGTACTTC	CASSRDRQETQYF